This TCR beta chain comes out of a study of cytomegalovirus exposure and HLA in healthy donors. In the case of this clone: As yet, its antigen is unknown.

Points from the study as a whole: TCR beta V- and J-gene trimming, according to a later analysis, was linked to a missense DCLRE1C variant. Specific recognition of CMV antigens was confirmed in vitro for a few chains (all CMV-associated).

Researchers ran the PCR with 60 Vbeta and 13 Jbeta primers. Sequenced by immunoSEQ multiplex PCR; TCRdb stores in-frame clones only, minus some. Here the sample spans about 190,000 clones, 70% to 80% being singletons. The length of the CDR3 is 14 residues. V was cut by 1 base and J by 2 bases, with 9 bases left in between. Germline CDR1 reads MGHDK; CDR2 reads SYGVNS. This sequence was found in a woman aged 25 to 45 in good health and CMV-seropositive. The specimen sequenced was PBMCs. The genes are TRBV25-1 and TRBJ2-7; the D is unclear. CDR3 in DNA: TGTGCCAGCAGTGAATTTCCAGGCACCTACGAGCAGTACTTC. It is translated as CASSEFPGTYEQYF.